This T cell receptor (beta chain) was profiled in a study of blood T cells in healthy people across ages. Study observations and caveats: Diversity estimates from one million T cells were considered underestimates. With age, beta diversity per million T cells declined roughly linearly, significantly by over 35.

The CDR3 is made up of 15 amino acids. V shed 5 bases and J 9 bases; nucleotides not matched to a gene: 13. The V gene's germline CDR1 is MNHEY and CDR2 SVGEGT. Then a second PCR, running about 6 to 11 cycles, was carried out with a sample-barcoded 5' primer and a J-beta primer mix. Each cDNA molecule was tagged by a template-switch adaptor with 12 random nucleotides. Samples each returned at least 3 million CDR3-containing paired-end reads. TCRdb redid the calling of the 5' RACE reads with MiXCR, one entry per CDR3 protein. There are around 940,000 distinct CDR3 sequences in the sample; roughly half occur only once, and about a fifth lies in the top ten. This clonotype appeared a few times. Its antigen is as yet unknown.

The sample taken for sequencing was blood. The chain joins TRBV6-2 or TRBV6-3 to TRBJ1-5; 7 bases align to TRBD1. This receptor was identified in a woman aged 55-69 years in good health. CDR3 residues: CASSRAGQFGGPQHF. CDR3 coding DNA: TGTGCCAGCAGTAGAGCGGGACAGTTCGGGGGGCCCCAGCATTTT.